The clone carrying this T cell receptor (beta chain) was seen only a few times. Antigen: not known. Patients between 18 and 65 years old had hyperthyroidism, newly diagnosed and lasting under 2 months. The data belong to a study of T cells in Graves' hyperthyroidism and ophthalmopathy. Findings of the study overall: Most thyroid clonotypes with frequency above 0.001 were detected in blood.

This CDR3 is built from 15 residues. The V gene end was trimmed by 7 bases and the J gene end by 4 bases; junction bases not matched to a gene: 12. Germline CDR1 is SQVTM and CDR2 is ANQGSEA. Template material for amplifying TCR beta CDR3 regions consisted of RNA transcripts. HTBI primers were the set used in a first-round RT-PCR of the TCR CDR3. TCRdb reprocessed the multiplex PCR reads via MiXCR and lists one record per CDR3 protein. This sample has around 400,000 distinct CDR3 sequences, with around 16% found just once. The sequenced sample consisted of blood. The source is a woman aged 18-30 years with Graves' hyperthyroidism that later progressed to Graves' ophthalmopathy. This chain joins TRBV29-1 and TRBJ2-3; 9 bases fit TRBD1. CDR3 coding DNA: TGCAGCGATCAACCAACAGGGGGCGCAGCAGATACGCAGTATTTT. Translated, it gives CSDQPTGGAADTQYF.